Sequencing of this T cell receptor beta chain was carried out in a study of identifying expanded T cells in peripheral blood. Concerning this clone: Its antigen is as yet unknown.

Study results and caveats: Differentially abundant clones: roughly 1.2 between replicates, 15 to 17 at approximately 13 days, 19 at four. Clone count variance between roughly 2-week samples rose with total template count.

The method was immunoSEQ multiplex PCR; TCRdb's version includes in-frame clones alone and lacks a portion of them. The table includes 83,000 or so clones, roughly 90% detected once. The CDR3 extends over 15 amino acids. The V end lost 0 bases, the J end lost 4 bases, and 13 bases lay between the germline ends. In germline, CDR1 is SGHDT, CDR2 YYEEEE. No infections or other immune events were documented during collection. J is TRBJ1-1 and V is TRBV5-6; D is perhaps TRBD1 (5 bases). The sequenced sample consisted of blood. The sequence derives from a person aged 18-69 years in good health. This CDR3 is CASSLVGRGITEAFF. The DNA for the CDR3 is TGTGCCAGCAGCTTGGTGGGAAGGGGAATCACTGAAGCTTTCTTT.